This record concerns one TCR beta chain sequence. Its binding antigen is unknown. Base qualities are not provided; no much larger clone lies one nucleotide away. The identical CDR3 is also encoded by other nucleotide sequences in the sample. This specimen comes from a study of shared clonotypes between healthy human individuals (dated by TCRdb to between 2020 and 2021). Regarding the study in general: The cohort included three men and a couple of women between 18 and 49 years of age. Blood TCR repertoires of a handful of healthy adults were deeply sequenced to estimate repertoire size and the extent of clonotype sharing between individuals. Per donor, leukapheresis produced somewhere between about 0.9 and 9 billion PBMCs. For each donor, three plates each were used for CD4 naive and CD4 memory, two plates were used for CD8 naive, and one plate was used for CD8 memory. Different laboratories and diverse techniques were used to prepare libraries and sequence TCR repertoires, to increase sequencing depth and limit assay-specific biases. Study-level results and caveats: Sampling was limited to blood, and TCR repertoires in tissue likely differ from TCR repertoires in blood. Naive subsets generally had larger estimated clonotype richness than memory subsets. When several donors were compared, the shared fraction of clonotypes was about 5.4% for naive CD4, about 4% for naive CD8, 2.3% for memory CD4, and 0.4% for memory CD8. Higher generation probabilities were observed for clonotypes shared by all four sorted-subset donors than for non-shared clonotypes. Incomplete sequencing was indicated by rarefaction of sorted-subset datasets, despite the large sequencing depth. Because the study included only a small number of donors, the genetic and exposure-history diversity represented was limited. Based on pairwise subsampling, the degree of clonotype sharing among donors was expected to be affected by sequencing depth.

The donors were healthy, HIV-negative adults with no recently reported acute infections or vaccinations. Every donor was a Caucasian adult living in Nashville, Tennessee, USA. Magnetic negative selection was used to enrich CD4+ T cells, after which naive cells were positively selected on CD45RA and the negative fraction became the memory subset. Blood was obtained by leukapheresis, after which PBMCs were separated by Ficoll-Histopaque density gradient centrifugation and cryopreserved in liquid nitrogen vapor phase. Purity and quantity of every magnetically sorted T cell population were checked by analytical flow cytometry. Genomic DNA was isolated from each sorted fraction and quantified by UV absorbance on a Nanodrop 2000c. Using the deep immunoSEQ assay, TCR CDR3 regions were amplified from genomic DNA by multiplex PCR. Genomic DNA extracted from each cell subset was distributed evenly over all wells of several immunoSEQ 96-well plates, and each plate served as one replicate. Each replicate PCR for sorted subsets received 150 to 250 ng genomic DNA, equal to about 30,000 T cell genomes. Purified libraries were measured with a Qubit 3.0 fluorometer, size-checked on a Bioanalyzer 2100, and measured again with the KAPA Library Quantification kit. Each immunoSEQ 96-well plate was sequenced on its own single-read 150-cycle Illumina NextSeq 550 flow cell. The authors processed their data as follows. The immunoSEQ output contained only junctional sequences without quality scores, so filtering could not match that applied to full-length reads. To assign V/J genes and CDR3, sequences were annotated using PyIR, a Python wrapper for IgBLAST v1.9, with IMGT germline references. Reads were filtered out if the reads had weak V/J assignments (E-value above 1e-6), no CDR3, stop codons, out-of-frame junctions, or ambiguous translated residues. V3J clonotypes were defined as sequences sharing an identical inferred V gene, J gene, and CDR3 amino acid sequence. Percentage overlap between repertoires was calculated by dividing the number of shared unique clonotypes by the size of the smaller repertoire. Richness of each repertoire was evaluated using RTK rarefaction, the Chao1 estimator, and Recon v2.1 estimates of unobserved clonotypes. For all TCRbeta clonotypes obtained by the gDNA method from a few donors, generation probabilities were computed with OLGA. The table was pulled from immuneACCESS by TCRdb, which kept in-frame rearrangements only. Such tables lose some clones; where checked, under half of the loss comes from unresolved V genes, and the rest has no known cause. D and trimming were read from the DNA, whereas the V and J calls and clone size are those reported in that table. Within this sample are about 1.1 million clones, with around 82% of them counted one time only. The ten biggest clones cover roughly 0.56% of the sample.

The cysteine opens and the phenylalanine closes a CDR3 of 12 amino acids. The sequence is cut down to CDR3 DNA, 36 bases in frame from base 1. CDR1 and CDR2, looked up from the germline V gene, are SGHAT and FQNNGV. The junction carries 9 bases between V and J, which are trimmed by 5 bases and 6 bases respectively. The sequenced sample was memory CD4+ T cells from PBMCs. What this sample's cell subset or site label stands for: CD45RA-negative fraction. This sequence was found in a man between 18 and 35 years old in good health. Some clones in this sample may be carry-over from other donors' samples. The sequence is built from TRBV11-2 and TRBJ2-3; the D gene identity is not certain. The CDR3 reads CASSLSGDTQYF. In nucleotides, the sequence is TGTGCCAGCAGCCTCAGTGGCGATACGCAGTATTTT.